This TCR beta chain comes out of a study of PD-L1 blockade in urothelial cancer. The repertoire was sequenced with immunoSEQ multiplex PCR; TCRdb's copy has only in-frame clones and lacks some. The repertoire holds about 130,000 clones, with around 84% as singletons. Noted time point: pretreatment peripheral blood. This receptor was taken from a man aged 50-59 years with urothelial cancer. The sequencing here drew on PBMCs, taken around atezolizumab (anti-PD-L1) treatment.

This chain's CDR3 is CAIKSGTSGVETQYF. CDR3 DNA sequence: TGTGCCATCAAATCGGGGACTAGCGGGGTAGAGACCCAGTACTTC. The chain links TRBV10-3 to TRBJ2-5, with 13 bases aligning to TRBD2. The CDR3 sequence is 15 residues long. With V trimmed by 7 bases and J by 4 bases, 6 bases remained unmatched. Per germline, CDR1 ENHRY and CDR2 SYGVKD.